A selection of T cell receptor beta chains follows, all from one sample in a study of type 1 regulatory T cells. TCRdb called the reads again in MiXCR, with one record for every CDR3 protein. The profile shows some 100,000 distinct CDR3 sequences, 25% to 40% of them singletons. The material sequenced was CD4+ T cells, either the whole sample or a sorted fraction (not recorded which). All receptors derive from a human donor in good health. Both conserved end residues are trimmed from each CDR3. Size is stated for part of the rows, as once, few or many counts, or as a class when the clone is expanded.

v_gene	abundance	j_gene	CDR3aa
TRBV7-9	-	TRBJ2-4	ASSLSEGAKNIQY
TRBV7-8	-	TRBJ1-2	ASSSNRASYGYT
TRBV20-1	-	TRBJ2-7	SAGGITGRPYEQY
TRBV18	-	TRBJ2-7	ASSLRGDPYEQY
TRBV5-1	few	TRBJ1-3	ASSLGRVDSGNTIY
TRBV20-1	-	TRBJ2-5	SARDPKLAGGPETQY
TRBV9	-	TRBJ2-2	ASSVDGGTGELF
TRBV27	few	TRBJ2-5	ASSSRDPRTQY
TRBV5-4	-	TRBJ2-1	ASSLELAVNEQF
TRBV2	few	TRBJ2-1	ASSEEYSVSSYNEQF
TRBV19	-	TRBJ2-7	ASSTTGAHYEQY
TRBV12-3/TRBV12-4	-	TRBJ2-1	ASSSGYNEQF
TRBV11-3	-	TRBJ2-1	ASSPTRLLQDEQF
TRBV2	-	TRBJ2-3	ASSREAAGTDTQY
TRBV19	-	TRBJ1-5	ASSPNFFQPQH
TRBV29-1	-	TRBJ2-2	SVEPRVTGELF
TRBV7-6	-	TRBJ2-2	ASSLINRQGASTGELF
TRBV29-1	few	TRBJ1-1	SVDGFGATEAF
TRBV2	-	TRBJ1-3	ASSGFGSSGNTIY
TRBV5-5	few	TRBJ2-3	ASSTPRPSTDTQY
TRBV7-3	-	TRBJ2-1	ASKKAGDNEQF
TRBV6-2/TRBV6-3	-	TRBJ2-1	ASSPLSGRAQHNEQF
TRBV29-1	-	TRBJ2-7	SAGSGTTYEQY
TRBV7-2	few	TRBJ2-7	ASSPKTGRGVYEQY
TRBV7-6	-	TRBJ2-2	ASSTRETDTGELF